The rows below give T cell receptor beta chains drawn from one sample of a study of cytomegalovirus exposure and HLA in healthy donors. Sequenced by immunoSEQ multiplex PCR; TCRdb stores in-frame clones only, minus some. The sample has more than 75,000 clones; approximately 69% are singletons. Source material: PBMCs. These receptors were taken from a man aged 40-55 years in good health and CMV-seropositive. Each CDR3 is given with its conserved first and last residue. The D gene is left open where the match is weak. Some rows have no size entry. The others give once, few or many, or a class for an expanded clone.

v_gene: TRBV11-2; d_gene: TRBD2; j_gene: TRBJ2-1; abundance: .; CDR3aa: CASRRLAGGHNEQFF; CDR3nt: TGTGCCAGCAGAAGACTAGCGGGGGGGCATAATGAGCAGTTCTTC
v_gene: TRBV5-6; d_gene: .; j_gene: TRBJ1-1; abundance: .; CDR3aa: CASSARGRDTEAFF; CDR3nt: TGTGCCAGCAGCGCCAGGGGAAGGGACACTGAAGCTTTCTTT
v_gene: TRBV29-1; d_gene: TRBD1; j_gene: TRBJ1-1; abundance: once; CDR3aa: CSVGPGQGAPEAFF; CDR3nt: TGCAGCGTCGGCCCGGGACAGGGGGCTCCTGAAGCTTTCTTT
v_gene: TRBV27; d_gene: .; j_gene: TRBJ2-7; abundance: once; CDR3aa: CASSPGRTTYEQYF; CDR3nt: TGTGCCAGCAGTCCAGGACGGACTACCTACGAGCAGTACTTC
v_gene: TRBV14; d_gene: .; j_gene: TRBJ1-2; abundance: few; CDR3aa: CASSQDLDRVYGYTF; CDR3nt: TGTGCCAGCAGCCAAGATTTGGACAGAGTCTATGGCTACACCTTC
v_gene: TRBV9; d_gene: TRBD2; j_gene: TRBJ2-1; abundance: .; CDR3aa: CASSGGGEGPNEQFF; CDR3nt: TGTGCCAGCAGCGGCGGGGGGGAGGGCCCAAATGAGCAGTTCTTC
v_gene: TRBV11-3; d_gene: .; j_gene: TRBJ2-6; abundance: once; CDR3aa: CASSLGTTPGANVLTF; CDR3nt: TGTGCCAGCAGCCTTGGGACAACCCCTGGGGCCAACGTCCTGACTTTC
v_gene: TRBV6-5; d_gene: TRBD1; j_gene: TRBJ1-5; abundance: .; CDR3aa: CASSRGFGQPQHF; CDR3nt: TGTGCCAGCAGCAGGGGGTTCGGTCAGCCCCAGCATTTT
v_gene: TRBV4-2; d_gene: .; j_gene: TRBJ1-2; abundance: few; CDR3aa: CASSQESSQGNYGYTF; CDR3nt: TGTGCCAGCAGCCAAGAGTCCAGCCAGGGGAACTATGGCTACACCTTC
v_gene: TRBV6-4; d_gene: .; j_gene: TRBJ1-4; abundance: .; CDR3aa: CASSAPRQSDEKLFF; CDR3nt: TGTGCCAGCAGTGCTCCCAGACAGTCCGATGAAAAACTGTTTTTT
v_gene: TRBV5-8; d_gene: .; j_gene: TRBJ2-5; abundance: .; CDR3aa: CASSGGGSLETQYF; CDR3nt: TGTGCCAGCAGCGGGGGGGGCAGCTTGGAGACCCAGTACTTC
v_gene: TRBV30; d_gene: .; j_gene: TRBJ1-2; abundance: .; CDR3aa: CAWRRSYGGYTF; CDR3nt: TGTGCCTGGAGGAGGTCGTACGGTGGCTACACCTTC
v_gene: TRBV5-4; d_gene: TRBD1; j_gene: TRBJ2-6; abundance: .; CDR3aa: CASSLDLPGQGRAGANVLTF; CDR3nt: TGTGCCAGCAGCCTTGACCTCCCGGGACAGGGGAGGGCTGGGGCCAACGTCCTGACTTTC
v_gene: TRBV28; d_gene: .; j_gene: TRBJ2-7; abundance: .; CDR3aa: CASSDGRGQEQYF; CDR3nt: TGTGCCAGCAGTGACGGACGGGGTCAGGAGCAGTACTTC
v_gene: TRBV9; d_gene: TRBD1; j_gene: TRBJ1-5; abundance: .; CDR3aa: CASSVEGDRGGQPQHF; CDR3nt: TGTGCCAGCAGCGTAGAGGGGGACAGGGGAGGACAGCCCCAGCATTTT
v_gene: TRBV18; d_gene: .; j_gene: TRBJ2-1; abundance: once; CDR3aa: CASSPGNSDEQFF; CDR3nt: TGTGCCAGCTCACCCGGGAATTCGGATGAGCAGTTCTTC
v_gene: TRBV6-6; d_gene: .; j_gene: TRBJ2-1; abundance: .; CDR3aa: CASSGATGFNEQFF; CDR3nt: TGTGCCAGCAGTGGAGCGACTGGTTTCAATGAGCAGTTCTTC
v_gene: TRBV7-2; d_gene: TRBD2; j_gene: TRBJ2-1; abundance: once; CDR3aa: CASSASGSGNEQFF; CDR3nt: TGTGCCAGCAGCGCTAGCGGGAGTGGCAATGAGCAGTTCTTC
v_gene: TRBV4-3; d_gene: .; j_gene: TRBJ1-2; abundance: .; CDR3aa: CASSQDPPRHPNYGYTF; CDR3nt: TGCGCCAGCAGCCAAGATCCGCCGAGACACCCTAACTATGGCTACACCTTC
v_gene: TRBV30; d_gene: .; j_gene: TRBJ1-5; abundance: .; CDR3aa: CAWSRRGNQPQHF; CDR3nt: TGTGCCTGGAGCCGCCGGGGGAATCAGCCCCAGCATTTT
v_gene: TRBV5-6; d_gene: .; j_gene: TRBJ1-6; abundance: .; CDR3aa: CASSFLRPEGSPLHF; CDR3nt: TGTGCCAGCAGCTTCCTGAGACCCGAGGGTTCACCCCTCCACTTT
v_gene: TRBV4-2; d_gene: .; j_gene: TRBJ2-7; abundance: .; CDR3aa: CASSQGGVYEQYF; CDR3nt: TGTGCCAGCAGCCAAGGGGGCGTCTACGAGCAGTACTTC
v_gene: TRBV27; d_gene: TRBD1; j_gene: TRBJ1-1; abundance: .; CDR3aa: CASSPGQGLRTEAFF; CDR3nt: TGTGCCAGCAGTCCCGGACAGGGATTGCGGACTGAAGCTTTCTTT
v_gene: TRBV2; d_gene: TRBD1; j_gene: TRBJ1-2; abundance: once; CDR3aa: CASSSGGASYGYTF; CDR3nt: TGTGCCAGCAGCTCAGGGGGCGCTAGCTATGGCTACACCTTC
v_gene: TRBV7-9; d_gene: .; j_gene: TRBJ2-7; abundance: .; CDR3aa: CASSDRQRGYEQYF; CDR3nt: TGTGCCAGCAGCGACCGACAGAGAGGCTACGAGCAGTACTTC
v_gene: TRBV18; d_gene: .; j_gene: TRBJ1-2; abundance: .; CDR3aa: CASSPGASYGYTF; CDR3nt: TGTGCCAGCTCACCAGGGGCTTCCTATGGCTACACCTTC
v_gene: TRBV27; d_gene: TRBD2; j_gene: TRBJ2-7; abundance: .; CDR3aa: CASSLRTSGSEQYF; CDR3nt: TGTGCCAGCAGTTTACGGACTAGCGGGAGCGAGCAGTACTTC
v_gene: TRBV7-2; d_gene: .; j_gene: TRBJ1-2; abundance: few; CDR3aa: CASSPGHSEPYGYTF; CDR3nt: TGTGCCAGCAGCCCGGGACACTCCGAACCCTACGGCTACACCTTC